These T cell receptor beta chains were read from a single sample in a study of shared T cell receptors in the human thymus. Clones were read by immunoSEQ multiplex PCR, and TCRdb kept only the in-frame ones, dropping some. Of hundreds of thousands of clones listed, roughly 90% are singletons. The same data also went into a second study, on human thymus T cells.

The specimen sequenced was thymocytes. All receptors derive from a boy less than two years old with a congenital heart defect. Both conserved end residues are trimmed from each CDR3.

v_gene: TRBV11-3; j_gene: TRBJ1-1; CDR3aa: ASSLTGDTEAF
v_gene: TRBV18; j_gene: TRBJ1-5; CDR3aa: ASSPPWTGGRRENQPQH
v_gene: TRBV18; j_gene: TRBJ1-5; CDR3aa: ASSPFPRLGNQPQH
v_gene: TRBV15; j_gene: TRBJ2-7; CDR3aa: ATSSDRGPYEQY
v_gene: TRBV27; j_gene: TRBJ1-5; CDR3aa: ASRTKAALGRDSNQPQH
v_gene: TRBV5-6; j_gene: TRBJ1-5; CDR3aa: ASSLRGLRNQPQH
v_gene: TRBV14; j_gene: TRBJ2-3; CDR3aa: ASSRLRRTDTQY
v_gene: TRBV7-2; j_gene: TRBJ2-5; CDR3aa: ASSRHPPTSGRQKETQY
v_gene: TRBV4-2; j_gene: TRBJ2-1; CDR3aa: ASSPIYGTSGSDEQF
v_gene: TRBV5-1; j_gene: TRBJ2-5; CDR3aa: ASSGRGARETQY
v_gene: TRBV21-1; j_gene: TRBJ2-7; CDR3aa: ASSHNRGASYEQY
v_gene: TRBV14; j_gene: TRBJ2-7; CDR3aa: ASSQDRQGWYEQY
v_gene: TRBV28; j_gene: TRBJ2-5; CDR3aa: ASEPGLVSQETQY
v_gene: TRBV19; j_gene: TRBJ1-4; CDR3aa: ASSIAVVGGKLF
v_gene: TRBV29-1; j_gene: TRBJ2-4; CDR3aa: SGLGAHRYGIQY
v_gene: TRBV19; j_gene: TRBJ1-2; CDR3aa: ASRLGQGTYGYT
v_gene: TRBV29-1; j_gene: TRBJ2-1; CDR3aa: SVEEGEGLAGDKL
v_gene: TRBV5-6; j_gene: TRBJ2-7; CDR3aa: ASSLSEGQGNYEQY
v_gene: TRBV7-2; j_gene: TRBJ2-3; CDR3aa: ASSSLAGGPADTQY
v_gene: TRBV28; j_gene: TRBJ1-2; CDR3aa: ASSFTGGADGYT
v_gene: TRBV28; j_gene: TRBJ2-1; CDR3aa: ASSLPFAGPSYNEQF
v_gene: TRBV27; j_gene: TRBJ2-7; CDR3aa: ASSISGKTYEQY
v_gene: TRBV5-6; j_gene: TRBJ1-2; CDR3aa: ASSTGQGADGYT
v_gene: TRBV5-1; j_gene: TRBJ2-1; CDR3aa: ASSLPGLAGGNEQF
v_gene: TRBV28; j_gene: TRBJ1-5; CDR3aa: ASSMTPGQPQH
v_gene: TRBV30; j_gene: TRBJ1-2; CDR3aa: AWRGWGSTYGHT
v_gene: TRBV21-1; j_gene: TRBJ2-7; CDR3aa: ASSAVTGDEQY
v_gene: TRBV7-9; j_gene: TRBJ1-2; CDR3aa: ASSLADRVDRYT
v_gene: TRBV4-3; j_gene: TRBJ2-7; CDR3aa: ASSQEVAVSYEQY
v_gene: TRBV27; j_gene: TRBJ2-3; CDR3aa: ASSIHGGAGTDTQY
v_gene: TRBV15; j_gene: TRBJ2-3; CDR3aa: ATSRDPPAGTSGRNLDTQY
v_gene: TRBV6-1; j_gene: TRBJ2-2; CDR3aa: ASSEGTTTGELF
v_gene: TRBV2; j_gene: TRBJ2-1; CDR3aa: ASRGLAGGAEQF
v_gene: TRBV6-5; j_gene: TRBJ2-4; CDR3aa: ASSYFRDRAKNIQY
v_gene: TRBV7-2; j_gene: TRBJ2-7; CDR3aa: ASSLRTSESYEQY
v_gene: TRBV4-1; j_gene: TRBJ1-1; CDR3aa: ASSRDNYRGMNTEAF
v_gene: TRBV5-6; j_gene: TRBJ2-7; CDR3aa: ASSPSGGQGSEQY
v_gene: TRBV27; j_gene: TRBJ2-5; CDR3aa: ASSRGRGRRETQY
v_gene: TRBV2; j_gene: TRBJ2-7; CDR3aa: ASSEWDSGTSWEQY
v_gene: TRBV10-3; j_gene: TRBJ2-7; CDR3aa: AINGDRVGEQY
v_gene: TRBV2; j_gene: TRBJ2-4; CDR3aa: ASGRGDIQY
v_gene: TRBV18; j_gene: TRBJ1-2; CDR3aa: ASSPVNVRDRRPYGYT